The next 21 T cell receptor beta chains were all read from a single sample in a study of CD8+CD57+ T cells in acquired aplastic anemia (dated by TCRdb to the late 2010s). Sequenced on an Illumina HiSeq 2000. TCR beta VDJ combination and CDR3 sequence profiling used genomic DNA as the template. Clones were called with MiXCR by TCRdb after fastp trimmed the public reads at Q25, and only in-frame beta chains were retained. Rows matching on CDR3 protein sequence are summarized as one entry with the most common DNA and genes. Here the sample has 110,000 or so distinct CDR3 sequences; 40% to 60% occur a single time. The top ten hold around a third of the sample. Sample: sorted CD4+, CD8+, or CD8+CD57+ T cells (not recorded which) from PBMCs. The receptors stem from a human donor in good health, serving as a control.

The rearrangement links TRBV2 to TRBJ1-2, with D uncertain. Trimming shortened V by 6 bases and J by 0 bases, and 14 bases separated the two germline ends. The V gene's germline CDR1 is SNHLY and CDR2 FYNNEI. The CDR3 spans 15 residues. In DNA form, the CDR3 reads TGTGCCAGCAGGGGGAGTTCCGCGTCTAACTATGGCTACACCTTC. It is translated as CASRGSSASNYGYTF.

This clonotype was seen repeatedly, ten times or more. V gene TRBV10-3 combines with J gene TRBJ2-4; TRBD1 might be the D (6 bases). The CDR3 has 16 residues. Trimming took 0 bases from V and 8 from J, leaving 17 bases between them. CDR1 and CDR2 from the germline V gene are ENHRY and SYGVKD. The CDR3 nucleotides read TGTGCCATCAGTGAGTCGAGATGGGGGCAAAGGGACATTCAGTACTTC. Translating it yields CAISESRWGQRDIQYF.

This clonotype was counted at least ten times. The rearrangement joins TRBV4-2 to TRBJ2-7; D gene ambiguous. Germline CDR1 is LGHNA and CDR2 is YNFKEQ. This CDR3 region has 14 residues. V was shortened by 0 bases and J by 7 bases, with 13 bases between the two germline ends. In DNA, the CDR3 is TGTGCCAGCAGCCAAGAGGCCCGGACGGAGGAGCAGTACTTC. It codes for CASSQEARTEEQYF.

The chain carries TRBV24-1 and TRBJ2-5; D is uncertain. Per germline, CDR1 KGHDR and CDR2 SFDVKD. Between the trimmed V and J ends, which lost 3 bases and 7 bases, there was a span of 14 bases. This CDR3 is 14 amino acids long. The CDR3: CATSDLQRKGTQYF. The CDR3 nucleotides are TGTGCCACCAGTGATCTACAAAGGAAGGGGACCCAGTACTTC.

The sample holds one count of this clonotype. The chain combines TRBV9 with TRBJ2-3; no reliable D call. V lost 6 bases and J 1 base, leaving 12 bases between the germline ends. CDR1 and CDR2 from the germline V gene are SGDLS and YYNGEE. The CDR3 consists of 14 residues. The CDR3 spells CASNDGKRTDTQYF. For the CDR3, the DNA is TGTGCCAGCAACGACGGTAAACGCACAGATACGCAGTATTTT.

Turning to this clonotype: Sequence at one end of the junction differs from germline and may be a read error. The chain has TRBV25-1 and TRBJ2-7; perhaps TRBD1 as D (5 bases). The CDR3 is made up of 15 amino acids. Per germline, CDR1 MGHDK and CDR2 SYGVNS. The chain's CDR3 is CACSVVVRVVNEQYF. CDR3 nucleotide sequence: TGTGCCTGCAGCGTCGTAGTCAGGGTGGTAAACGAGCAGTACTTC.

As concerns this clonotype: This may stem from a read error, because a much larger clone lies one nucleotide away. The chain employs TRBV6-5 and TRBJ1-3; D is ambiguous. Germline values: CDR1 MNHEY, CDR2 SVGAGI. This CDR3 has 16 amino acids. V shed 2 bases and J shed 0 bases, with 11 bases lying between them. The DNA of the CDR3 is TGTGCCAGCAGTTACACCGGCGGACTCTCTGGAAACACCATATATTTT. Protein sequence: CASSYTGGLSGNTIYF.

This clonotype was counted at least ten times. V gene TRBV7-9 combines with J gene TRBJ2-5; 9 nucleotides line up with TRBD1. V lost 0 bases and J lost 4; bases outside the gene matches: 3. Germline V lookup: CDR1 SEHNR, CDR2 FQNEAQ (reference sequence). This CDR3 comprises 15 residues. CDR3 bases: TGTGCCAGCAGCTTAGCCACAGGGGGCGGAGAGACCCAGTACTTC. This sequence encodes CASSLATGGGETQYF.

This clonotype occurred many times. The chain carries TRBV5-4 and TRBJ2-7; 9 bases are shared with TRBD1. The CDR3 loop spans 14 amino acids. Trimming at V came to 4 bases and at J to 7 bases, leaving 9 bases not matched to a gene. Germline CDR1 SGHNT, CDR2 YYREEE (reference sequence). The CDR3 reads CASSIQGAPREQYF. In DNA, the CDR3 is TGTGCCAGCAGCATACAGGGGGCGCCCCGGGAGCAGTACTTC.

The V gene is TRBV11-2, the J gene TRBJ2-6; perhaps TRBD1 as D (8 bases). Germline loops: CDR1 SGHAT, CDR2 FQNNGV. The CDR3 is 19 residues long. V lost 4 bases and J lost 1, with 20 bases in between. CDR3 loop: CASSSHRGGKRSGANVLTF. The CDR3 DNA sequence: TGTGCCAGCAGCTCTCACAGGGGGGGGAAACGGTCTGGGGCCAACGTCCTGACTTTC.

The sample holds one count of this clonotype. This chain joins TRBV25-1 and TRBJ2-7; 8 bases are a match to TRBD1. Germline-derived CDR1 and CDR2 are MGHDK and SYGVNS. The CDR3 is 17 amino acids. J gave up 5 bases and V 5 bases, and 17 bases lay outside the gene matches. The CDR3 loop reads CASSLQGGRGIKNEQYF. The CDR3 nucleotides read TGTGCCAGCAGTTTACAGGGGGGCAGGGGGATCAAAAACGAGCAGTACTTC.

This clonotype was observed at least ten times. The chain combines TRBV27 with TRBJ2-7; 7 nucleotides line up with TRBD2. This CDR3 is built from 10 residues. V was pared by 8 bases and J by 5 bases, with 0 bases of the junction left unmatched. Germline V gives CDR1 MNHEY, CDR2 SMNVEV (reference sequence). CDR3 region: CASGGDEQYF. In nucleotides, the CDR3 is TGTGCCAGCGGGGGGGACGAGCAGTACTTC.

This clonotype was observed at least ten times. The gene calls are TRBV5-6 and TRBJ1-1, with 9 positions matching TRBD1. The trim removed 2 bases at V and 5 bases at J, leaving 7 bases unmatched. CDR1 SGHDT and CDR2 YYEEEE come from the germline V gene. This CDR3 contains 15 residues. The CDR3, as DNA: TGTGCCAGCAGCTTCGGGACAGGGAAGGGGACTGAAGCTTTCTTT. Encoded protein: CASSFGTGKGTEAFF.

This clonotype was seen at least ten times. This rearrangement joins TRBV7-9 to TRBJ2-7; no clear D gene. V was shortened by 2 bases and J by 0 bases, with 8 bases between the two germline ends. The CDR3 contains 14 residues. Germline V gene sequence: CDR1 SEHNR, CDR2 FQNEAQ (reference sequence). CDR3 sequence reads: CASSLSDTSYEQYF. As DNA, the CDR3 is TGTGCCAGCAGCTTATCCGATACCTCCTACGAGCAGTACTTC.

This clonotype was observed many times. The chain has TRBV7-8 and TRBJ2-7; 10 nucleotides match TRBD1. The V segment lost 3 bases and the J segment 3 bases; nucleotides outside the gene matches: 5. Germline V gene lookup returns CDR1 SGHVS and CDR2 FQNEAQ. The CDR3 extends over 15 amino acids. CDR3: CASSFGTGEFYEQYF. CDR3 coding DNA: TGTGCCAGCAGCTTCGGGACAGGGGAATTCTACGAGCAGTACTTC.

The V gene is TRBV24-1, the J gene TRBJ2-3; no clear D gene. This CDR3 contains 14 residues. V was pared by 2 bases and J by 1 base, with 6 bases between. The germline gives CDR1 KGHDR, CDR2 SFDVKD. The CDR3, as DNA: TGTGCCACCAGTGATTGGATGGGCACAGATACGCAGTATTTT. This encodes CATSDWMGTDTQYF.

CDR3: CASTYSPDSNYGYTF. The CDR3 region has the DNA TGTGCCAGCACCTACTCCCCGGATTCGAACTATGGCTACACCTTC. V is TRBV6-5 and J is TRBJ1-2; no clear D. Germline assignment: CDR1 MNHEY and CDR2 SVGAGI. V lost 7 bases and J 2 bases, leaving 17 bases between the germline ends. The CDR3 runs 15 residues.

In its sample, this clonotype was seen many times. V and J are TRBV5-6 and TRBJ1-1; D possibly corresponds to TRBD1 (5 bases). Deletions cut 4 bases from V and 1 base from J, with 11 bases between. This CDR3 has 14 residues. Germline CDR1 is SGHDT and CDR2 is YYEEEE. In DNA form, the CDR3 reads TGTGCCAGCAGCAGCGGGACGGAGAACACTGAAGCTTTCTTT. As protein: CASSSGTENTEAFF.

The chain uses TRBV7-2 and TRBJ2-5; D unclear. Deletions cut 6 bases from V and 2 bases from J, with 10 bases between. This CDR3 contains 13 residues. Looked up from germline, CDR1 is SGHTA and CDR2 is FQGNSA. CDR3 amino acids: CASSPPGQETQYF. DNA for the CDR3: TGTGCCAGCAGTCCCCCGGGTCAAGAGACCCAGTACTTC. Variable domain in full (rest from reference TRBV7-2 and TRBJ2-5): GAGVSQSPSNKVTEKGKDVELRCDPISGHTALYWYRQSLGQGLEFLIYFQGNSAPDKSGLPSDRFSAERTGGSVSTLTIQRTQQEDSAVYLCASSPPGQETQYFGPGTRLLVL.

This clonotype was seen many times. This rearrangement joins TRBV12-3 or TRBV12-4 to TRBJ1-2; D is ambiguous. V was trimmed by 3 bases and J by 1 base, leaving 12 bases between them. The CDR3 has 15 amino acids. In nucleotides, the CDR3 is TGTGCCAGCAGTTTTGGGATTGGGGATAACTATGGCTACACCTTC. The encoded protein is CASSFGIGDNYGYTF.

The gene calls are TRBV10-2 and TRBJ1-4; TRBD1 might be the D (6 bases). Germline-derived CDR1 and CDR2 are WSHSY and SAAADI. This CDR3 is built from 14 residues. Between the trimmed V and J ends, which lost 4 bases and 8 bases, there was a span of 14 bases. The CDR3 sequence: CASSVNPQGEKLFF. The CDR3 DNA sequence: TGCGCCAGCAGTGTAAATCCGCAGGGGGAAAAACTGTTTTTT.